What follows describes a single T cell receptor (beta chain). The antigen is undetermined. The data were taken from a study of shared clonotypes between healthy human individuals. Study findings and constraints: Naive CD4 clonotypes were shared across several donors at 4% to 5%. Limited genetic and exposure-history diversity came from having few donors.

CD45RO negativity and positive selection for CCR7 defined naive CD8 cells, a population that excluded terminally differentiated effector memory CD45RA+ cells. Nashville, Tennessee was home to all donors, who were Caucasian adults. Here immunoSEQ multiplex PCR was the method, and the copy in TCRdb shows in-frame clones only, minus some. Seen here are hundreds of thousands of clones, 90% to 95% observed once, and the top ten hold 24%. The receptor comes from a man aged 30 to 39 in good health. Material: naive CD8+ T cells sorted from blood.

DNA of the CDR3: TGTGCCAGCAGTACGGACAGGGCAGCCGGGGAGCTGTTTTTT. This sequence encodes CASSTDRAAGELFF. The chain joins TRBV11-3 to TRBJ2-2; TRBD1 aligns across 8 bases. J lost 6 bases, V lost 6 bases, and 6 bases had no gene match. The CDR3 contains 14 residues. CDR1 is SGHNT, CDR2 YENEEA, per germline.